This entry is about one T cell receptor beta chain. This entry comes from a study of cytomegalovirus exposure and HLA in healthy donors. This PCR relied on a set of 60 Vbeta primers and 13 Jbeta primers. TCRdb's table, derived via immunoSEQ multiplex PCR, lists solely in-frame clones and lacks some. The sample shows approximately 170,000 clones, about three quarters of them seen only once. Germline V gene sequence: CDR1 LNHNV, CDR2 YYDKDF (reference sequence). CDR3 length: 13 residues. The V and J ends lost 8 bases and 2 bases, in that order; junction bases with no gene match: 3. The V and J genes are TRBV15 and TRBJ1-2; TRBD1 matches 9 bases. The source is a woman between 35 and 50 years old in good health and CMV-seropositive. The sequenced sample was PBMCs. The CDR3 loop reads CATSGTGNYGYTF. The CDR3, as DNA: TGTGCCACCTCCGGGACAGGGAACTATGGCTACACCTTC.